This record looks at one T cell receptor (beta chain) sequence and its context. At one end the junction does not follow the germline gene, possibly because of a read error. TCRdb ran MiXCR on the RT-PCR reads and lists one entry per CDR3 protein. The table includes some 200,000 distinct CDR3 sequences, 10% to 15% detected once. The data were obtained in a study of response to subunit inactivated influenza vaccine. Germline lookup yields CDR1 WSHSY and CDR2 SAAADI. The CDR3 is made up of 15 amino acids. The same specimen was also included in a second study, on T cells expressing NK-cell markers. From that paper: TCR beta libraries carry UMIs added by 5'RACE template switching. Sorted CD3+CD56+NKG2C+, CD3+CD56+NKG2C- and CD3+CD56-NKG2C+ T cells provided the TCR beta repertoires. These clonotypes also led the CD3+CD56-NKG2C+ fraction in a handful of donors.

This specimen consisted of CD8+ T cells sorted from PBMCs, obtained 11 to 12 days after vaccination. This sequence joins TRBV10-2 and TRBJ2-5; the D gene is possibly TRBD1 (6 bases). This receptor was identified in a middle-aged man who received an inactivated influenza vaccine. The CDR3 loop is CASSDWTASEESQYF. The CDR3 DNA is TGCGCCAGCAGTGATTGGACAGCCTCGGAGGAGAGCCAGTACTTC.